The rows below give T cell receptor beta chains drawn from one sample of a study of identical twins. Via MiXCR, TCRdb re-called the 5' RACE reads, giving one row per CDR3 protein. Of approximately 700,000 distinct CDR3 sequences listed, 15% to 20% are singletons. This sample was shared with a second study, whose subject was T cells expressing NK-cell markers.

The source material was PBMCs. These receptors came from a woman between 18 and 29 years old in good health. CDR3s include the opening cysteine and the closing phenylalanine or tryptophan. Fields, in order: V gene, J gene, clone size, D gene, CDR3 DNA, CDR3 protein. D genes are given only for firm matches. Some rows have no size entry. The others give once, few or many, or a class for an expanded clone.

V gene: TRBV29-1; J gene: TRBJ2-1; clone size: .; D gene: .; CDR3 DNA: TGCAGCGGGGCGGGACTGGCGACCAATGAGCAGTTCTTC; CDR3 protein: CSGAGLATNEQFF
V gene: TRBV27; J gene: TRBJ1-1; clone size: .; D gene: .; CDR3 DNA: TGTGCCAGCAGTTTAGCCAGCTTCACTGAAGCTTTCTTT; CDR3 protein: CASSLASFTEAFF
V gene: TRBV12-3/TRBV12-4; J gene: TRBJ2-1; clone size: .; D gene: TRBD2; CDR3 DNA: TGTGCCAGCAGTTCGGGACTAGCGGGGATGCAGTTCTTC; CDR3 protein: CASSSGLAGMQFF
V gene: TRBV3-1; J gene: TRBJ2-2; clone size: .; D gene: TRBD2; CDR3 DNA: TGTGCCAGCAGCCAAGAAGGAAGGGGACTAGCTGGCACCGGGGAGCTGTTTTTT; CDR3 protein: CASSQEGRGLAGTGELFF
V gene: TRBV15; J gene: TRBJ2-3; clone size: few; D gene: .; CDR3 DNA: TGTGCCACCAGCATTAGGACTAGCACAGATACGCAGTATTTT; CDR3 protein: CATSIRTSTDTQYF
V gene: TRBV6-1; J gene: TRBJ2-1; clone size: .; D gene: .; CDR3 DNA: TGTGCCAGCGGTACACTAGGCGGTGAGCAGTTCTTC; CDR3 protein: CASGTLGGEQFF
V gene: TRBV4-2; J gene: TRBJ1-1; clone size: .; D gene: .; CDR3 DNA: TGTGCCAGCAGCCGGGGGGAGACTGAAGCTTTCTTT; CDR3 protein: CASSRGETEAFF
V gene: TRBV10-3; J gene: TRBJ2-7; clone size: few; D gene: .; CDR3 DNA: TGTGCCCCCCGTAGTCAGCAGGTCTCCTACGAGCAGTACTTC; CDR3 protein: CAPRSQQVSYEQYF
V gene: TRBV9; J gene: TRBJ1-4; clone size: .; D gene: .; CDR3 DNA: TGTGCCAGCAGCGTAGGCGTGGGGCCGACTAATGAAAAACTGTTTTTT; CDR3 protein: CASSVGVGPTNEKLFF
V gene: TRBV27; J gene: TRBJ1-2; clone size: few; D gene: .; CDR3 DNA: TGTGCCAGCAGTAACAGGGCCTCAGATGGCTACACCTTC; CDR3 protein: CASSNRASDGYTF
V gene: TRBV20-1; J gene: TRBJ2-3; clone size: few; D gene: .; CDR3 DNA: TGCAGTGCTCTCGACGGCACAGATACGCAGTATTTT; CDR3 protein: CSALDGTDTQYF
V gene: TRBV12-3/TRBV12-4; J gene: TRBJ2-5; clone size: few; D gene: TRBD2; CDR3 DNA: TGTGCCAGCAGTGTACTAGCGGGAGGGCCCCAGTACTTC; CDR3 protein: CASSVLAGGPQYF
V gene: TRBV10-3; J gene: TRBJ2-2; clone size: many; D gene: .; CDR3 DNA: TGTGCCATCAGAGGGGGGACCCAGACCGAGGAGCTGTTTTTT; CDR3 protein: CAIRGGTQTEELFF
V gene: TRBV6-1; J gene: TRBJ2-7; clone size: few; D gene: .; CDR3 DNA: TGTGCCAGCAGTGAAGCGCTCGGCTACGAGCAGTACTTC; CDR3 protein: CASSEALGYEQYF
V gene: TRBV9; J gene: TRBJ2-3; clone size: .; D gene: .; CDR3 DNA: TGTGCCAGCACCCCGATGGGGGGGCCGGTAGATACGCAGTATTTT; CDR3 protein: CASTPMGGPVDTQYF
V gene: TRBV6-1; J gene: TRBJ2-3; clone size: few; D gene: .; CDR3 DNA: TGTGCCAGCAGTGAATGGCGGCCCGCCACAGATACGCAGTATTTT; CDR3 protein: CASSEWRPATDTQYF
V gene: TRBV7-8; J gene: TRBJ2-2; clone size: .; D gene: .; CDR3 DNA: TGTGCCAGCAGCCCCATTCTTGAGACCAACACCGGGGAGCTGTTTTTT; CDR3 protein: CASSPILETNTGELFF
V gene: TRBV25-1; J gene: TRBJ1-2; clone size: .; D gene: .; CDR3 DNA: TGTGCCAGCAGTGAATGGGGGGGCTATGGCTACACCTTC; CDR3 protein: CASSEWGGYGYTF
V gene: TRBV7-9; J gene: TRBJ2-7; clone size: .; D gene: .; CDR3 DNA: TGTGCCAGCAGCTTAGAGGGGCAGTTCTACGAGCAGTACTTC; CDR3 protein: CASSLEGQFYEQYF
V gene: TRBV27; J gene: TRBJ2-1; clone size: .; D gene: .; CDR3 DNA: TGTGCCAGCAGTTTAGAGGGGAGTATACTCTACAATGAGCAGTTCTTC; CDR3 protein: CASSLEGSILYNEQFF
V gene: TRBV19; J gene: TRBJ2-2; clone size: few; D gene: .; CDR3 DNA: TGTGCCAGTAGTCCAAGTAGGGGTCCGAACACCGGGGAGCTGTTTTTT; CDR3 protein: CASSPSRGPNTGELFF
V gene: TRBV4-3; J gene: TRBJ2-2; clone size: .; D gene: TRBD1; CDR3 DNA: TGCGCCAGCAGCCGAAACGGACAGGGGGCTCCCGGGGAGCTGTTTTTT; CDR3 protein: CASSRNGQGAPGELFF